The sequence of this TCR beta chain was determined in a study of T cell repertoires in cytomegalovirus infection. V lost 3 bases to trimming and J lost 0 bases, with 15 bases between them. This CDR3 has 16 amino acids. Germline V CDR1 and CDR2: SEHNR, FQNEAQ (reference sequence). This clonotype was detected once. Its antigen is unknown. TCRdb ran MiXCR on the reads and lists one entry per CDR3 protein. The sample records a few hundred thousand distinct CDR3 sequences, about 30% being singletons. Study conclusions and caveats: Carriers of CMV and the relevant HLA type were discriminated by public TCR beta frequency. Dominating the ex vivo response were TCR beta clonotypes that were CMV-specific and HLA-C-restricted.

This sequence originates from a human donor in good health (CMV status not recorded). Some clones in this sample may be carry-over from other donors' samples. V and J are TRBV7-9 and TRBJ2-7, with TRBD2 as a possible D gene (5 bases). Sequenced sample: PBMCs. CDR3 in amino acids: CASSFSPAASSYEQYV. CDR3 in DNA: TGTGCCAGCAGCTTCTCACCAGCGGCGAGCTCCTACGAGCAGTACGTC.